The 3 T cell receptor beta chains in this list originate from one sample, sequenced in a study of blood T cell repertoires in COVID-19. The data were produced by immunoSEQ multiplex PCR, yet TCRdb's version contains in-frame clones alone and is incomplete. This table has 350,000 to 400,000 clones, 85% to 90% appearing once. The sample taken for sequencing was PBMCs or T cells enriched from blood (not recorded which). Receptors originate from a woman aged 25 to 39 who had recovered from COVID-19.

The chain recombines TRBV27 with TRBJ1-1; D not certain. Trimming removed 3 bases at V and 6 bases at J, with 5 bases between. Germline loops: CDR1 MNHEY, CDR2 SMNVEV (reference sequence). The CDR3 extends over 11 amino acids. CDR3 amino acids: CASSFGPEAFF. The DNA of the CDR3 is TGTGCCAGCAGTTTTGGGCCTGAAGCTTTCTTT.

The CDR3 DNA follows: TGCGCCAGCAACCCAGGCGGGAGGGTTATGGAGACCCAGTACTTC. It codes for CASNPGGRVMETQYF. V gene TRBV5-1 combines with J gene TRBJ2-5, with 9 bases identical to TRBD2. V trimming: 6 bases; J trimming: 5 bases; junction bases outside the gene matches: 11. The germline V gene has CDR1 SGHRS and CDR2 YFSETQ. The CDR3 consists of 15 residues.

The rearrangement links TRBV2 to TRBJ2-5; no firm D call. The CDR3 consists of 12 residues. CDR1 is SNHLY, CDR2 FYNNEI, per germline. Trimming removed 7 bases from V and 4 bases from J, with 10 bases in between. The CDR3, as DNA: TGTGCCAGCAATGTCAGTCCAGAGACCCAGTACTTC. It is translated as CASNVSPETQYF.